The clone carrying this TCR beta chain was counted ten times or more. Antigen unknown. TCRdb processed the multiplex PCR reads anew with MiXCR; each CDR3 protein has one entry. The sample lists approximately 130,000 distinct CDR3 sequences, approximately 21% occurring once. These data originate in a study of breast tumors, draining lymph nodes, adjacent tissues. General study points: Tumor T cell lymph node origin was a supported hypothesis, not proven. Tumor TCR diversity was below lymph nodes but above nontumor tissue.

Trimming stripped 0 bases from V and 0 bases from J, with 5 bases between. The CDR3 has 14 amino acids. CDR1 is MGHRA and CDR2 is YSYEKL in the germline V gene. Axillary draining lymph nodes of breast cancer patients supplied the node samples. The V gene is TRBV4-1, the J gene TRBJ2-5; tentative D call: TRBD1 (5 bases). Material for sequencing was axillary lymph node tissue. The clonotype originates from a female donor with breast cancer. Some clones in this sample may be carry-over from other donors' samples. CDR3 nucleotides: TGCGCCAGCAGCCAAGACAGGGACCAAGAGACCCAGTACTTC. Translation: CASSQDRDQETQYF.